This T cell receptor beta chain was retrieved from a study of T cells after yellow fever vaccination (dated by TCRdb to the late 2010s). About the investigation overall: The SMART-Seq v4 Ultra Low Input RNA kit was used to prepare libraries from fractions with low cell numbers. Bulk TCR alpha and beta repertoires were sequenced longitudinally to track T-cell clones before and after primary and booster YFV17D yellow fever vaccination. Two healthy male donors made up the cohort, one aged 18 to 29 years and the other aged 30 to 40 years. Blood was collected at multiple timepoints before and after primary and secondary immunization, and bulk PBMC replicates and cell subsets were isolated.

What the authors observed across the whole study: Most clones expanded after primary vaccination were re-detected after the booster (just under 97% of CD4 and 88% of CD8), suggesting broad memory maintenance. FACS-sorted repertoires could contain abundant contaminating clonotypes from the bulk population, so computational filtering was required. Compared with the primary T-cell response, the secondary T-cell response was faster but weaker, reaching its peak on day 5 rather than on day 15. A small share of clonotypes occurred in both CD4 and CD8 compartments, likely arising from convergent recombination. Because the study included only two donors, the extent to which the findings can be generalized is limited.

Regarding this clonotype: No cognate antigen has been identified for it. Base qualities were left out, and no much larger clone turns up one base away.

In light of the paper, this sample's treatment or condition label describes: live attenuated yellow fever vaccine strain. A standard Ficoll-Paque protocol was used to isolate PBMCs from peripheral blood. Dynabeads CD4 and CD8 positive selection kits were used to isolate the CD4 and CD8 T-cell fractions. RNA was extracted with TriZol from bulk PBMCs, CD4 and CD8 fractions, and dextramer-positive and dextramer-negative fractions. TCR cDNA was made using 5'RACE template switching, a step that added a universal primer site and unique molecular identifiers. Priming for cDNA synthesis came from both the TCR alpha and TCR beta constant segments. Library amplification used two PCR steps, and the second PCR step added sample barcodes and sequencing adapters. Sequencing of libraries was performed on Illumina HiSeq 2500 (2x100 bp) or NovaSeq (2x150 bp). In the source study's methods: MIGEC was used to demultiplex reads and collapse the reads into UMI consensus sequences, and MiXCR was used for V(D)J alignment. Using edgeR on replicate PBMC samples, clonotypes were called vaccine-responding if FDR was below 0.01 and the log2 fold change was above 5 up to day 15. Bulk clonotypes were assigned CD4 or CD8 identity according to which sequenced CD4 or CD8 repertoire held them at higher abundance. The public sequencing data were trimmed at Q25 with fastp and processed into clonotypes with MiXCR by TCRdb, which kept only in-frame beta chains. Duplicate CDR3 protein sequences are folded into a single record with the most common DNA and genes. TCRdb's processing, not the authors', yielded these V and J calls. Counted in this sample were a few hundred thousand distinct CDR3 sequences; around 7% of them appeared once. The top ten clonotypes cover roughly 0.9% of the sample.

The origin of this receptor is a man aged 25-45 years who received the YFV17D yellow fever vaccine. This material consisted of CD4+ T cells sorted from PBMCs, taken 15 days after the yellow fever booster vaccination.

DNA sequence: TGCAGTTCCGCTAGCGGGAGATACGAGCAGTACTTC. Its coded protein is CSSASGRYEQYF. Recombination connected TRBV20-1 to TRBJ2-7; 10 bases in between match TRBD2. Reading from cysteine to phenylalanine, the CDR3 counts 12 amino acids. The kept DNA is CDR3 alone, 36 bases in frame from the first base. As encoded in the germline V gene (reference sequence), CDR1 is DFQATT while CDR2 is SNEGSKA. V loses 8 bases at its end and J loses 4 bases; junction bases beyond the gene matches: 5.